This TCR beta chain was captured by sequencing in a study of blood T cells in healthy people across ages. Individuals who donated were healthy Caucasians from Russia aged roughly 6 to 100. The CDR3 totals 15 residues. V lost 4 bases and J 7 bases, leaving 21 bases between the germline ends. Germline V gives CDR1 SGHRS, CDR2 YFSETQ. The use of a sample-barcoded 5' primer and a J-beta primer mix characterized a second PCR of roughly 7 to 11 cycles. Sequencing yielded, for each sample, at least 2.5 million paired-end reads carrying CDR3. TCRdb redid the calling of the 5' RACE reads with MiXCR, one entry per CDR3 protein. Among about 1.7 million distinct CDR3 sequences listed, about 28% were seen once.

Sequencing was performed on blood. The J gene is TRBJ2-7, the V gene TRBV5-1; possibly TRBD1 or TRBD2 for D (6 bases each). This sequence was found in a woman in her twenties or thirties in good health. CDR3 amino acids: CASSGTGSGAGEQYF. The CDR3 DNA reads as TGCGCCAGCAGCGGTACAGGGTCGGGGGCGGGAGAGCAGTACTTC. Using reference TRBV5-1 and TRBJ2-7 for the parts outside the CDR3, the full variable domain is KAGVTQTPRYLIKTRGQQVTLSCSPISGHRSVSWYQQTPGQGLQFLFEYFSETQRNKGNFPGRFSGRQFSNSRSEMNVSTLELGDSALYLCASSGTGSGAGEQYFGPGTRLTVT.